This TCR beta chain was sequenced in a study of graft-versus-host responses after intestinal transplantation. Turning to the study itself: Recipients had transplants, and these were multivisceral, liver-intestinal, or isolated intestinal. Overall study results and limits: Detection of GvH clones occurred in recipient marrow, and some had their first appearance in ileum or blood.

This table comes from immunoSEQ multiplex PCR, and its TCRdb copy is limited to in-frame clones, with some not included. Among approximately 25,000 clones listed, about 95% were seen once. CDR1 and CDR2 from the germline V gene are SGHNT and YENEEA. CDR3 size: 15 residues. After removal of 3 bases from V and 2 bases from J, the junction contained 4 bases not matched to a gene. To note about this clone: Its specificity is unknown.

The starting material was PBMCs, obtained 30 days after intestinal transplant. The receptor was derived from a human patient who received an intestinal transplant, so some T cells may come from the graft donor. The chain has TRBV11-3 and TRBJ1-5, with 7 nucleotides matching TRBD1. The CDR3 reads CASSFGQAGNQPQHF. The CDR3 DNA reads as TGTGCCAGCAGCTTTGGACAGGCGGGCAATCAGCCCCAGCATTTT.